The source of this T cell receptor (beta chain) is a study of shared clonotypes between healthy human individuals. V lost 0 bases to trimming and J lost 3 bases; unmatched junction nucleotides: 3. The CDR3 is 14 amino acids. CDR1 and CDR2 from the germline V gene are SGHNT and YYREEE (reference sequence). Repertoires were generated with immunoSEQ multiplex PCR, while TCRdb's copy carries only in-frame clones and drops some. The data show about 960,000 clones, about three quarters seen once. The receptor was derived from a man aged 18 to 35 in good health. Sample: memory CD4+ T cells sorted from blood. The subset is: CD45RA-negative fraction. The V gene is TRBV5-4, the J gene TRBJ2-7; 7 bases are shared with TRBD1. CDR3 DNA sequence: TGTGCCAGCAGCTTGGGACAGGGAAACTACGAGCAGTACTTC. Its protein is CASSLGQGNYEQYF.